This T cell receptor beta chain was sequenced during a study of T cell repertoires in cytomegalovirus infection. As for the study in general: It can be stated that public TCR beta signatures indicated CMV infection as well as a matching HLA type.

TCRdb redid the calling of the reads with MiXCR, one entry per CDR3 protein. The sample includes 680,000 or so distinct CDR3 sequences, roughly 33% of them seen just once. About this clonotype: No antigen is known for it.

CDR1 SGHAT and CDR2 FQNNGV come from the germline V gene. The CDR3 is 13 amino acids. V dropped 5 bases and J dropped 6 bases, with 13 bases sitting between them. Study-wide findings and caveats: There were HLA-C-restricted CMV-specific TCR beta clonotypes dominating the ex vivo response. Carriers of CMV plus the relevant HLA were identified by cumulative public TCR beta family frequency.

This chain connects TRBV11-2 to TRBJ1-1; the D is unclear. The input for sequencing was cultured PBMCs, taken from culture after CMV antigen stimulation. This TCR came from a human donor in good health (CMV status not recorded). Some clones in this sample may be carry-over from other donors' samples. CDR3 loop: CASSPERVAEAFF. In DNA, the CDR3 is TGTGCCAGCAGCCCTGAAAGGGTGGCTGAAGCTTTCTTT.